This passage covers 14 T cell receptor beta chains from one sample sequenced in a study of T cell repertoires in cytomegalovirus infection. TCRdb re-analysed the reads in MiXCR, keeping a single row per CDR3 protein. The sample lists roughly 150,000 distinct CDR3 sequences, 15% to 20% occurring once. Material for sequencing was CD8+ T cells from PBMCs. The receptors originated from a human donor in good health (CMV status not recorded). Some clones in this sample may be carry-over from other donors' samples.

V and J are TRBV7-8 and TRBJ1-1; D perhaps matches TRBD1 (5 bases). V was pared by 5 bases and J by 7 bases, with 17 bases between. The CDR3 has 14 residues. Germline CDR1 is SGHVS and CDR2 is FQNEAQ. The CDR3 region is CASSTPGVLNEAFF. The CDR3 region has the DNA TGTGCCAGCAGCACTCCGGGGGTTCTTAATGAAGCTTTCTTT.

This chain joins TRBV6-2 or TRBV6-3 and TRBJ2-1; 7 bases line up with TRBD2. The CDR3 has 19 residues. CDR1 MNHEY and CDR2 SVGEGT come from the germline V gene. Trimming took 0 bases from V and 0 from J; bases not matched to a gene: 11. CDR3 sequence: CASSYSVGRGSGSYNEQFF. The CDR3 DNA is TGTGCCAGCAGTTACTCAGTCGGTCGCGGGAGTGGCTCCTACAATGAGCAGTTCTTC.

This clonotype was seen a handful of times. The chain has TRBV20-1 and TRBJ1-1; weak D call: TRBD1 (5 bases). Trimming removed 6 bases from V and 1 base from J, with 12 bases in between. Germline-derived CDR1 and CDR2 are DFQATT and SNEGSKA (reference sequence). There are 13 residues in the CDR3. CDR3 in amino acids: CSAVPGWNTEAFF. CDR3 nucleotide sequence: TGCAGTGCCGTCCCAGGGTGGAACACTGAAGCTTTCTTT.

This clonotype was seen once. CDR3 nucleotides: TGTGCCAGCAGTTTACCGCCTTACGACGGGGAGACCCAGTACTTC. This translates into CASSLPPYDGETQYF. The genes are TRBV12-3 or TRBV12-4 and TRBJ2-5, with D uncertain. The CDR3 is made up of 15 amino acids. Trimming took 2 bases from V and 5 from J, leaving 15 bases between them.

This clonotype has just a few counts. The V and J genes are TRBV7-3 and TRBJ2-1; no firm D call. This CDR3 has 12 residues. Germline-derived CDR1 and CDR2 are SGHTA and FQGTGA. The V and J ends lost 5 bases and 10 bases respectively, with 12 bases between them. This CDR3 is CASSTSTGEQFF. CDR3 coding DNA: TGTGCCAGCAGCACCAGTACGGGCGAGCAGTTCTTC.

This chain connects TRBV7-9 to TRBJ2-5, with D unresolved. The V end lost 5 bases, the J end lost 0 bases, and 16 bases lay between the germline ends. The CDR3 contains 16 residues. Germline CDR1 and CDR2: SEHNR and FQNEAQ (reference sequence). CDR3 nucleotide sequence: TGTGCCAGCAGCCCCCCGGACGGGTACAACCAAGAGACCCAGTACTTC. This sequence encodes CASSPPDGYNQETQYF.

V usage is TRBV11-2 and J usage is TRBJ2-2; no firm D call. Trimming left V 6 bases short and J 3 bases short, with 2 bases between. The CDR3 has 11 amino acids. Germline V gene sequence: CDR1 SGHAT, CDR2 FQNNGV. The CDR3 is CASRYTGELFF. Here the CDR3 DNA reads TGTGCCAGCAGATACACCGGGGAGCTGTTTTTT.

The chain combines TRBV14 with TRBJ1-1; TRBD1 is a possible D gene (5 bases). The germline V gene has CDR1 SGHDN and CDR2 FVKESK. CDR3 length: 14 residues. Deletions cut 1 base from V and 4 bases from J, with 10 bases between. The CDR3 DNA follows: TGTGCCAGCAGCCAAGCACGGGGCGGCACTGAAGCTTTCTTT. Amino acid sequence: CASSQARGGTEAFF.

This clonotype came up a few times. This rearrangement joins TRBV27 to TRBJ1-2; D may be TRBD1 (6 bases). Germline values: CDR1 MNHEY, CDR2 SMNVEV (reference sequence). The CDR3 contains 13 residues. V was clipped by 7 bases and J by 0 bases, with 9 bases between them. The CDR3 loop is CASTRGTNYGYTF. CDR3 DNA sequence: TGTGCCAGCACCAGGGGTACTAACTATGGCTACACCTTC.

This clonotype has a handful of counts. The gene calls are TRBV6-2 or TRBV6-3 and TRBJ2-1; D gene unclear. The CDR3 extends over 14 amino acids. The V end was cut by 0 bases, the J end by 9 bases, with 12 bases between. The germline V gene encodes CDR1 MNHEY and CDR2 SVGEGT. CDR3 sequence: CASSYSSRVPEQFF. DNA for the CDR3: TGTGCCAGCAGTTACTCGTCAAGGGTGCCTGAGCAGTTCTTC.

V is TRBV20-1 and J is TRBJ1-2; D is undetermined. This CDR3 comprises 13 residues. CDR1 is DFQATT and CDR2 is SNEGSKA in the germline V gene (reference sequence). Trimming cost V 6 bases and J 3 bases, with 14 bases left between them. For the CDR3, the DNA is TGCAGTGCGAACCAACTACTAGACTATGGCTACACCTTC. This sequence encodes CSANQLLDYGYTF.

This clonotype was counted ten times or more. The V gene is TRBV28, the J gene TRBJ2-7; 9 nucleotides align to TRBD1. This CDR3 contains 15 residues. Germline-derived CDR1 and CDR2 are MDHEN and SYDVKM. V was clipped by 7 bases and J by 4 bases; unmatched bases: 11. CDR3 coding DNA: TGTGCCAGCAACAACGAGGGACAGGGTCCTTACGAGCAGTACTTC. This gives the protein CASNNEGQGPYEQYF.

This rearrangement joins TRBV7-2 to TRBJ2-7; a weak D match, TRBD2 (5 bases). V lost 2 bases and J 0 bases, leaving 14 bases between the germline ends. Germline CDR1 SGHTA, CDR2 FQGNSA. The length of the CDR3 is 16 residues. The CDR3 loop is CASSLRRASSSYEQYF. The CDR3 nucleotides are TGTGCCAGCAGCTTAAGGCGGGCCTCAAGCTCCTACGAGCAGTACTTC. Filled out from reference TRBV7-2 and TRBJ2-7, the complete variable domain reads GAGVSQSPSNKVTEKGKDVELRCDPISGHTALYWYRQSLGQGLEFLIYFQGNSAPDKSGLPSDRFSAERTGGSVSTLTIQRTQQEDSAVYLCASSLRRASSSYEQYFGPGTRLTVT.

The chain couples TRBV6-6 to TRBJ1-5; D gene uncertain. Trimming left V 6 bases short and J 5 bases short, with 14 bases between. Germline CDR1 MNHNY, CDR2 SVGAGI (reference sequence). This CDR3 contains 14 residues. The CDR3 reads CASSRRGSYQPQHF. The CDR3 bases are TGTGCCAGCAGCAGACGGGGTTCCTATCAGCCCCAGCATTTT.